Below, 26 T cell receptor beta chains from the same sample are listed, as sequenced in a study of blood T cell repertoires in COVID-19. Using immunoSEQ multiplex PCR, the repertoire was profiled, and TCRdb retains in-frame clones only, with some absent. The table includes about 400,000 clones, 70% to 90% detected once. Sequencing was carried out using PBMCs or T cells enriched from blood (not recorded which). The receptors shown here come from a woman aged 18-29 years with acute COVID-19.

V and J are TRBV27 and TRBJ1-1; D may be TRBD1 (6 bases). V shed 6 bases and J shed 3 bases, with 14 bases lying between them. Germline CDR1 reads MNHEY; CDR2 reads SMNVEV (reference sequence). CDR3 length: 14 amino acids. The CDR3 sequence is CASSAPHRDTEAFF. The CDR3 bases are TGTGCCAGCAGCGCGCCTCACAGGGACACTGAAGCTTTCTTT.

This chain links TRBV28 with TRBJ2-3; D might be TRBD2 (6 bases). The germline V gene has CDR1 MDHEN and CDR2 SYDVKM. This CDR3 is 15 amino acids long. Trimming removed 6 bases at V and 1 base at J, with 14 bases between. CDR3 in amino acids: CASRHRDLGTDTQYF. The CDR3 DNA reads TGTGCCAGCAGGCATCGGGACTTAGGCACAGATACGCAGTATTTT.

The V gene is TRBV5-3, the J gene TRBJ1-1; 7 nucleotides agree with TRBD1. TRBV5-3 is an ORF; its function is uncertain. The CDR3 runs 15 residues. Germline trimming cut 5 bases from V and 3 bases from J; bases unmatched to any gene: 10. CDR3 sequence (DNA): TGTGCCAGAAGAGGGACAATGACAGGGTACACTGAAGCTTTCTTT. It translates to CARRGTMTGYTEAFF.

The rearrangement uses TRBV5-5 and TRBJ1-2; 7 nucleotides align to TRBD1. CDR3 length: 12 amino acids. The V segment lost 6 bases and the J segment 8 bases; nucleotides outside the gene matches: 7. Germline assignment: CDR1 SGHKS and CDR2 YYEKEE (reference sequence). The CDR3 protein is CASNLRGPGYTF. In DNA form, the CDR3 reads TGTGCCAGCAACTTAAGGGGGCCCGGCTACACCTTC.

The chain carries TRBV19 and TRBJ2-3, with D possibly TRBD2 on 6 matching bases. Trimming removed 9 bases at V and 6 bases at J, with 7 bases between. Germline V gene lookup returns CDR1 LNHDA and CDR2 SQIVND (reference sequence). The CDR3 length is 10 residues. The CDR3 reads CASRGDTQYF. In nucleotides, the CDR3 is TGTGCCAGCCGGGGGGATACGCAGTATTTT.

The rearrangement joins TRBV11-2 to TRBJ1-3; D gene ambiguous. V gave up 3 bases and J gave up 6 bases, with 12 bases separating them. The CDR3 has 14 amino acids. Germline V CDR1 and CDR2: SGHAT, FQNNGV. The CDR3 region is CASSLEVDSNTIYF. The CDR3 nucleotides read TGTGCCAGCAGCTTGGAGGTGGATTCAAACACCATATATTTT.

This sequence joins TRBV18 and TRBJ2-5; D gene ambiguous. The V and J ends lost 0 bases and 2 bases respectively, with 7 bases between them. The germline gives CDR1 KGHSH, CDR2 LQKENI. CDR3 length equals 14 residues. CDR3 loop: CASSPPGLQETQYF. The CDR3 DNA sequence: TGTGCCAGCTCACCACCGGGCTTACAAGAGACCCAGTACTTC.

The chain has TRBV2 and TRBJ2-1, with TRBD2 identical over 10 bases. This CDR3 contains 15 residues. Unmatched junction bases numbered 10, after V lost 8 bases and J lost 6 bases. From germline, CDR1 is SNHLY and CDR2 FYNNEI. The CDR3 nucleotides read TGTGCCAGCTGCCGAGGGACTAGCGCCGGCAATGAGCAGTTCTTC. As protein: CASCRGTSAGNEQFF.

Only one count was recorded for this clone. V is TRBV6-1 and J is TRBJ1-3; possible D gene TRBD1, 5 bases. The CDR3 totals 16 residues. The germline V gene has CDR1 MNHNS and CDR2 SASEGT. Trimming removed 2 bases from V and 6 bases from J, with 17 bases in between. In DNA form, the CDR3 reads TGTGCCAGCAGTGAACTAGCGGGACGACTATCAAACACCATATATTTT. Translating gives CASSELAGRLSNTIYF.

This rearrangement joins TRBV27 to TRBJ2-1; 15 nucleotides match TRBD2. Germline CDR1 reads MNHEY; CDR2 reads SMNVEV (reference sequence). The CDR3 runs to 17 residues. With V trimmed by 5 bases and J by 7 bases, 9 bases remained unmatched. CDR3 coding DNA: TGTGCCAGCAGTCCTTGGGGGACTAGCGGGAGGAGGAATGAGCAGTTCTTC. Translation: CASSPWGTSGRRNEQFF.

CDR3 nucleotides: TGCGCCAGCAGCTTGGCCCTAGCGGGAGCATCAGATACGCAGTATTTT. Translated: CASSLALAGASDTQYF. V usage is TRBV5-1 and J usage is TRBJ2-3, with TRBD2 matching over 10 bases. There are 16 residues in the CDR3. Germline CDR1 and CDR2: SGHRS and YFSETQ. Trimming at V came to 0 bases and at J to 4 bases, leaving 5 bases not matched to a gene.

The V call is TRBV4-3, the J call TRBJ2-1, with 7 bases matching TRBD2. V lost 5 bases to trimming and J lost 6 bases; unmatched junction nucleotides: 7. Germline V CDR1 and CDR2: LGHNA, YSLEER. The CDR3 is 14 amino acids. This CDR3 reads CASSGRAVGNEQFF. The CDR3 DNA sequence: TGCGCCAGCAGCGGGAGGGCCGTCGGCAATGAGCAGTTCTTC.

The V and J genes are TRBV4-1 and TRBJ2-7; TRBD2 matches 10 bases. The junction had 8 bases not matched to a gene; V was cut back by 0 bases and J by 3 bases. Germline CDR1 reads MGHRA; CDR2 reads YSYEKL. The CDR3 has 17 residues. The CDR3 protein is CASSQDPSGGALYEQYF. The CDR3 DNA is TGCGCCAGCAGCCAAGATCCCAGCGGGGGGGCCCTCTACGAGCAGTACTTC.

The chain uses TRBV19 and TRBJ2-5; D ambiguous. V was trimmed by 4 bases and J by 8 bases, leaving 17 bases between them. This CDR3 region has 14 residues. Germline V CDR1 and CDR2: LNHDA, SQIVND (reference sequence). For the CDR3, the DNA is TGTGCCAGTAGTACTACCTGGCTCTCAGGAACCCAGTACTTC. This encodes CASSTTWLSGTQYF.

The chain carries TRBV6-2 or TRBV6-3 and TRBJ2-1; 13 nucleotides match TRBD2. Germline CDR1 and CDR2: MNHEY and SVGEGT. The CDR3 sequence is 20 residues long. Trimming at V came to 2 bases and at J to 2 bases, leaving 12 bases not matched to a gene. CDR3 DNA: TGTGCCAGCAGTTACCCGACTAGCGGGAGGTCCCGTACCCCCTACAATGAGCAGTTCTTC. The encoded protein is CASSYPTSGRSRTPYNEQFF.

The rearrangement uses TRBV11-2 and TRBJ1-5; D is uncertain. This CDR3 comprises 15 residues. Germline V lookup: CDR1 SGHAT, CDR2 FQNNGV. Trimming took 6 bases from V and 0 from J, leaving 12 bases between them. As DNA, the CDR3 is TGTGCCAGCAGGCTAACCGGGGTTAGCAATCAGCCCCAGCATTTT. Translation: CASRLTGVSNQPQHF.

V gene TRBV7-2 combines with J gene TRBJ1-6, with TRBD1 matching 9 bases. CDR3 length equals 14 residues. Trimming cost V 3 bases and J 9 bases; bases outside gene matches: 3. Germline CDR1 is SGHTA and CDR2 is FQGNSA. DNA of the CDR3: TGTGCCAGCAGCTTTGGACAGGGGAGTTCACCCCTCCACTTT. This translates into CASSFGQGSSPLHF.

The chain uses TRBV11-3 and TRBJ1-1; maybe TRBD1 (6 bases). Trimming removed 1 base at V and 1 base at J, with 10 bases between. Germline values: CDR1 SGHNT, CDR2 YENEEA. The CDR3 is 15 amino acids. The CDR3: CASSLGGGENTEAFF. DNA of the CDR3: TGTGCCAGCAGCTTAGGCGGGGGCGAGAACACTGAAGCTTTCTTT.

The chain joins TRBV20-1 to TRBJ1-5, with D tentatively TRBD1 (5 bases). The CDR3 length is 13 residues. Germline-derived CDR1 and CDR2 are DFQATT and SNEGSKA (reference sequence). With 3 bases removed from V and 8 bases from J, the gap between germline ends came to 14 bases. The CDR3 bases are TGCAGTGCTAGTTCGACGGGGGGTGAGCCCCAGCATTTT. Residues: CSASSTGGEPQHF.

The table lists this clone with a count of one. J is TRBJ1-2 and V is TRBV29-1; TRBD1 agrees at 7 bases. Germline CDR1 SQVTM, CDR2 ANQGSEA. There are 14 residues in the CDR3. V shed 7 bases, J shed 0 bases, and the junction held 8 bases outside the gene matches. The DNA of the CDR3 is TGCAGCGCTGACAGGGATGGGGCTAACTATGGCTACACCTTC. Protein product: CSADRDGANYGYTF.

The genes are TRBV2 and TRBJ1-6; D is unclear. Trimming removed 2 bases at V and 14 bases at J, with 16 bases between. From germline, CDR1 is SNHLY and CDR2 FYNNEI. This CDR3 has 14 residues. The CDR3 loop reads CASSESGPLPSLHF. CDR3 sequence (DNA): TGTGCCAGCAGTGAATCCGGTCCCCTTCCCTCCCTCCACTTT.

The J gene is TRBJ2-2, the V gene TRBV7-2; possible D gene TRBD2, 5 bases. Deletions cut 4 bases from V and 6 bases from J, with 6 bases between. Germline-derived CDR1 and CDR2 are SGHTA and FQGNSA. The CDR3 extends over 12 amino acids. The CDR3 sequence is CASSWTAGELFF. Here the CDR3 DNA reads TGTGCCAGCAGCTGGACTGCCGGGGAGCTGTTTTTT.

The chain joins TRBV7-9 to TRBJ2-7; 7 bases are a match to TRBD2. Unmatched junction bases numbered 8, after V lost 7 bases and J lost 5 bases. The CDR3 has 13 amino acids. Germline CDR1 reads SEHNR; CDR2 reads FQNEAQ (reference sequence). CDR3 loop: CASTLFSGNEQYF. CDR3 coding DNA: TGTGCCAGCACATTATTCAGCGGGAACGAGCAGTACTTC.

This sequence joins TRBV5-1 and TRBJ1-2; TRBD1 matches at 10 bases. The trim removed 4 bases at V and 2 bases at J, leaving 2 bases unmatched. Looked up from germline, CDR1 is SGHRS and CDR2 is YFSETQ. The CDR3 is 14 residues long. CDR3 protein: CASSAGQGNYGYTF. The CDR3 coding sequence is TGCGCCAGCAGCGCGGGACAGGGGAACTATGGCTACACCTTC.

The CDR3, as DNA: TGTGCCAGCAGCTTGGATGGACTAGCGGGAGCTTCGGTAGGGACCCAGTACTTC. Translating it yields CASSLDGLAGASVGTQYF. The chain has TRBV5-4 and TRBJ2-5; 13 nucleotides align to TRBD2. This CDR3 is 18 amino acids long. The J segment lost 7 bases and the V segment lost 0 bases, leaving 12 bases of the junction unmatched. The germline V gene encodes CDR1 SGHNT and CDR2 YYREEE (reference sequence).

This clone was seen once. The chain links TRBV10-3 to TRBJ1-2, with a tentative D call TRBD1 (5 bases). The CDR3 has 13 residues. With 3 bases removed from V and 8 bases from J, the gap between germline ends came to 13 bases. In germline, CDR1 is ENHRY, CDR2 SYGVKD. CDR3 sequence (DNA): TGTGCCATCAGTGACCAGGGTATGCTCGGCTACACCTTC. Protein: CAISDQGMLGYTF.